The clone carrying this TCR beta chain was seen more than once but under ten times. Its antigen is as yet unknown. Trimming pared 0 bases from V and 0 bases from J, leaving 6 bases between. Germline CDR1 MGHRA, CDR2 YSYEKL. The CDR3 sequence is 15 residues long. This sample was taken from a study of response to subunit inactivated influenza vaccine. Each CDR3 protein is one row after TCRdb ran MiXCR on the RT-PCR reads. The table has about 570,000 distinct CDR3 sequences, 10% to 15% seen once. The study, taken as a whole, reports: Authors suggested each seasonal influenza vaccination recruits few new T cells.

The gene calls are TRBV4-1 and TRBJ2-1, with unresolved D. The receptor was derived from a man in his forties or fifties who received an inactivated influenza vaccine. The specimen comprised PBMCs from blood, sampled on the day of vaccination. CDR3 sequence reads: CASSQEGNSYNEQFF. As DNA, the CDR3 is TGCGCCAGCAGCCAAGAAGGGAACTCCTACAATGAGCAGTTCTTC.